This T cell receptor (beta chain) was profiled in a study of CD8+ T cells in alopecia areata. In its sample, this clone was seen a few times. The antigen is undetermined. RNA was isolated and reverse transcribed to cDNA, the sequencing template. TCRdb's table, derived via immunoSEQ multiplex PCR, lists solely in-frame clones and lacks some. The table lists about 270,000 clones, about three fifths of them singletons. Sample treatment: oral pan-JAK inhibitor, 5-10 mg twice daily. Whole-study results and caveats: With tofacitinib ongoing, many expanded lesional clones persisted in both scalp and blood.

The TCR originated in a human donor with alopecia areata. Sequences were derived from CD4+ T cells sorted from blood, sampled between weeks 51 and 52, from a patient treated with tofacitinib.

The CDR3 protein is CASSQDRTSAQYF. As DNA, the CDR3 is TGCGCCAGCAGCCAAGATAGAACCTCGGCCCAGTACTTC. The chain links TRBV4-3 to TRBJ2-5, with unresolved D. The V end lost 0 bases, the J end lost 9 bases, and 11 bases lay between the germline ends. This CDR3 contains 13 residues. Per germline, CDR1 LGHNA and CDR2 YSLEER.